The text below deals with one T cell receptor beta chain. What it binds is unknown. The CDR3 loop spans 16 amino acids. Per germline, CDR1 MNHEY and CDR2 SMNVEV (reference sequence). V lost 0 bases to trimming and J lost 3 bases; unmatched junction nucleotides: 2. This sample is drawn from a study of OX40 agonist ivuxolimab in advanced cancers. Study-level findings and limits: Fewer expanded clones were found on average in CD4+ than in CD8+ T cells. Dosing at 0.1 to 3.0 mg/kg was accompanied by clonal expansion of CD4+ and CD8+ blood T cells by week 6. Some patients without response likewise showed low normalized clonal expansion. Among patients with partial responses at 0.1-3.0 mg/kg, clonal expansion was among the lowest.

The table came from immunoSEQ multiplex PCR; TCRdb's copy has only in-frame clones and leaves some out. The sample holds approximately 82,000 clones, roughly four fifths seen once. Material: CD4+ or CD8+ T cells sorted from blood, obtained in a trial of the OX40 agonist ivuxolimab. The chain couples TRBV27 to TRBJ1-3; TRBD1 agrees at 10 bases. This sequence was found in an adult with an advanced solid tumor such as melanoma, head and neck, liver or kidney cancer. DNA of the CDR3: TGTGCCAGCAGTTTATCAGGGACAGGGGTTGGAAACACCATATATTTT. Its translation is CASSLSGTGVGNTIYF.